The entry below describes one T cell receptor beta chain. This sample was included in a study of T cell changes during pregnancy in multiple sclerosis. The CDR3 totals 16 residues. CDR1 and CDR2 from the germline V gene are GTSNPN and SVGIG (reference sequence). The V gene end was trimmed by 0 bases and the J gene end by 3 bases; junction bases not matched to a gene: 0. The repertoire was sequenced with immunoSEQ multiplex PCR; TCRdb's copy has only in-frame clones and lacks some. The profile shows 35,000 to 55,000 clones, under 95% of them singletons. The V and J genes are TRBV30 and TRBJ2-6, with TRBD2 identical over 12 bases. The clonotype was recovered from a female donor with multiple sclerosis, enrolled in a pregnancy study. The source was CD4+ T cells from peripheral blood mononuclear cells, collected in the third trimester of pregnancy. CDR3 amino acids: CAWSVLAGGGANVLTF. The DNA for the CDR3 is TGTGCCTGGAGTGTACTAGCGGGAGGTGGGGCCAACGTCCTGACTTTC. The full variable domain, in which reference TRBV30 and TRBJ2-6 provide the parts outside the CDR3, is SQTIHQWPATLVQPVGSPLSLECTVEGTSNPNLYWYRQAAGRGLQLLFYSVGIGQISSEVPQNLSASRPQDRQFILSSKKLLLSDSGFYLCAWSVLAGGGANVLTFGAGSRLTVL.